This TCR beta chain comes out of a study of identical twins. At least ten counts were recorded for this clonotype. This CDR3 is built from 15 residues. Germline values: CDR1 SGHRS, CDR2 YFSETQ. J was trimmed by 4 bases and V by 4 bases; bases with no gene match: 6. TCRdb ran MiXCR on the 5' RACE reads and lists one entry per CDR3 protein. The table shows about 810,000 distinct CDR3 sequences, with approximately 13% occurring only once. These records were also assigned to another study, of yellow fever vaccine responses in identical twins.

The sequence was collected from a woman younger than 30 in good health. The chain uses TRBV5-1 and TRBJ1-1; 11 positions match TRBD1. Sample: PBMCs. CDR3 residues: CASSGTGGGVTEAFF. In DNA form, the CDR3 reads TGCGCCAGCAGCGGGACAGGGGGAGGTGTCACTGAAGCTTTCTTT.